This record concerns one T cell receptor (beta chain) sequence. This specimen belongs to a study of blood T cell repertoires in COVID-19. The overall study: There were acute and convalescent COVID-19 samples, and they came from the United States, Italy and Spain.

Clones were read by immunoSEQ multiplex PCR, and TCRdb kept only the in-frame ones, dropping some. The sample gives 200,000 to 250,000 clones, about 88% of which show up once; under 3% is in the top ten. Participant-given clinical history determined each cohort assignment. Cohort 3 recovered donors had two negative PCRs, clearance, or symptom resolution. Trimming took off 6 bases at V and 6 bases at J, with 2 bases between the two ends. The CDR3 runs 9 residues. Germline V CDR1 and CDR2: LGHNT, FRNRAP. The receptor was isolated from a woman aged 25 to 39 who had recovered from COVID-19. The V call is TRBV12-5, the J call TRBJ1-2; D gene ambiguous. Input material: PBMCs or T cells enriched from blood (not recorded which). Here the CDR3 reads CASGNGYTF. The CDR3 DNA reads TGTGCTAGTGGCAATGGCTACACCTTC.